This T cell receptor (beta chain) is drawn from a study of blood T cell repertoires in COVID-19. About the research overall: Researchers got acute and convalescent COVID-19 samples from the United States, Italy and Spain.

This clone was counted once. The study counted Cohort 3 donors as recovered given two negative PCRs, clearance, or symptom resolution. TCRdb's table, derived via immunoSEQ multiplex PCR, lists solely in-frame clones and lacks some. The table records about 350,000 clones, about 90% of them present only once. Sequences were obtained from PBMCs or T cells enriched from blood (not recorded which). The receptor was isolated from a young woman who had recovered from COVID-19.

CDR3 nucleotides: TGTGCCAGCAGGATGGACAGGGGAGATCAGCCCCAGCATTTT. It translates to CASRMDRGDQPQHF. The V call is TRBV2, the J call TRBJ1-5; TRBD1 matches at 9 bases. The CDR3 runs 14 residues. Trimming removed 6 bases from V and 5 bases from J; junction bases left unmatched: 5. Germline V lookup: CDR1 SNHLY, CDR2 FYNNEI.